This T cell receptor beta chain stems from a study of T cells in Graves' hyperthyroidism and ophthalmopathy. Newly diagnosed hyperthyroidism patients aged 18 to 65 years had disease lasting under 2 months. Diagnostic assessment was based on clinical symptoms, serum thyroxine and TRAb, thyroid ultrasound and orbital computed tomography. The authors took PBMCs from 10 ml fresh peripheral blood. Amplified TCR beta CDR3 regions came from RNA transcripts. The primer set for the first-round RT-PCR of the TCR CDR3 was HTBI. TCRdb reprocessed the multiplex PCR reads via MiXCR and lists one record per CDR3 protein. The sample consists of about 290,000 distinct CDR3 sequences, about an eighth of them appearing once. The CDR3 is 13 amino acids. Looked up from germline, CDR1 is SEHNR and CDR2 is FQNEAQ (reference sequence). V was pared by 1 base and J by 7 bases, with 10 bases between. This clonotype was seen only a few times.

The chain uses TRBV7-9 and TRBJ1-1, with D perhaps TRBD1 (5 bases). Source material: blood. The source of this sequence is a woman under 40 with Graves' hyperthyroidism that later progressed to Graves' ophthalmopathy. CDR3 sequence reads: CASSLGGKDEAFF. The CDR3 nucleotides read TGTGCCAGCAGCTTAGGGGGCAAGGATGAAGCTTTCTTT.